This T cell receptor (beta chain) was documented in a study of regulatory T cells in long-lasting Graves disease. CDR3 regions were amplified by Arm-PCR using iRepertoire HTBI primers to build TCR beta libraries. TCRdb processed the multiplex PCR reads anew with MiXCR; each CDR3 protein has one entry. Seen here are under 700,000 distinct CDR3 sequences, about 16% observed once, and the top ten hold 25%. Time point noted: newly diagnosed GD, antithyroid drugs for less than 3 months. Extracted RNA from PBMCs served as the source of the TCR library. EDTA tubes held roughly 10 milliliters of peripheral blood from each patient. J gave up 6 bases and V 6 bases, and 23 bases lay outside the gene matches. In germline, CDR1 is DFQATT, CDR2 SNEGSKA (reference sequence). The CDR3 totals 19 residues. This clonotype was seen a few times. These data were also reused for a study on T cells in Graves' hyperthyroidism and ophthalmopathy. That work contributes: Researchers defined stable Graves' hyperthyroidism as no ophthalmopathy progression within 18 months. The HTBI primer set was used in a first-round RT-PCR of the TCR CDR3.

This chain connects TRBV20-1 to TRBJ1-2, with TRBD1 matching over 12 bases. This receptor was taken from a woman aged 35-60 years with Graves disease. This specimen was peripheral blood mononuclear cells (PBMCs), taken at new diagnosis, from a patient treated with antithyroid drugs. CDR3 region: CSAWGSQLKPGQGADGYTF. CDR3 coding DNA: TGCAGTGCCTGGGGATCCCAGTTGAAACCGGGACAGGGGGCAGATGGCTACACCTTC.